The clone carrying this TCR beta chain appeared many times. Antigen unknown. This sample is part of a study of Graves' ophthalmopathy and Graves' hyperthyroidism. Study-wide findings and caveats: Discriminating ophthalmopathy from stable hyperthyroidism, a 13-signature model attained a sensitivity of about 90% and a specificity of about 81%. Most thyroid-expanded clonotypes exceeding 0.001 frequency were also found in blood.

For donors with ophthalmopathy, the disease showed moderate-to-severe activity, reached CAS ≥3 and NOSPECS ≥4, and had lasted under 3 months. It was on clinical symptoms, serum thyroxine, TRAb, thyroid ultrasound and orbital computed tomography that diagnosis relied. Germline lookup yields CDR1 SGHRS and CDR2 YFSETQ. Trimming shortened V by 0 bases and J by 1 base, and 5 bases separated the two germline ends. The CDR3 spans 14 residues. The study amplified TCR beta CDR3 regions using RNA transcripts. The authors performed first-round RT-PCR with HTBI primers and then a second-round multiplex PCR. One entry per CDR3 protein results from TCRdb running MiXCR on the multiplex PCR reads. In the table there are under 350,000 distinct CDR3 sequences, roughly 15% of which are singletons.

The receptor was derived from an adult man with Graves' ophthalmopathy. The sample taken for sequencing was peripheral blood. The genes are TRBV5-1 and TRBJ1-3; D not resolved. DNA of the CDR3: TGCGCCAGCAGCTTGGCGACATCTGGAAACACCATATATTTT. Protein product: CASSLATSGNTIYF.